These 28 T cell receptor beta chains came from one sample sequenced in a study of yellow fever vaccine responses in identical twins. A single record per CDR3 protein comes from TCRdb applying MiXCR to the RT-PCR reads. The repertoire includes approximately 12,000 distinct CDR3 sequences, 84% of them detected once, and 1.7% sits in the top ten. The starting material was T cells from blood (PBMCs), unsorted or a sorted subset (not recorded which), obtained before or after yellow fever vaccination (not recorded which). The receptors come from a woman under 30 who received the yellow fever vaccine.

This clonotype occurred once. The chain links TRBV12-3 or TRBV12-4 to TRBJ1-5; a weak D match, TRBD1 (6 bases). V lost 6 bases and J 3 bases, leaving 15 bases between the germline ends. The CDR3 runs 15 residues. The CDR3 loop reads CASRKGVGDNQPQHF. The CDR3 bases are TGTGCCAGCAGAAAGGGGGTGGGAGACAATCAGCCCCAGCATTTT.

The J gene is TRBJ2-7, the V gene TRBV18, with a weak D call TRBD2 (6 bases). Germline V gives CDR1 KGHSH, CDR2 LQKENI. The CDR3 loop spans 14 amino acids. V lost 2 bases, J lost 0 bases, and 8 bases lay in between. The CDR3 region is CASSPRRDSYEQYF. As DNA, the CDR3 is TGTGCCAGCTCACCAAGGAGGGACTCCTACGAGCAGTACTTC. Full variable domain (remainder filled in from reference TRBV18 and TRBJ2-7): NAGVMQNPRHLVRRRGQEARLRCSPMKGHSHVYWYRQLPEEGLKFMVYLQKENIIDESGMPKERFSAEFPKEGPSILRIQQVVRGDSAAYFCASSPRRDSYEQYFGPGTRLTVT.

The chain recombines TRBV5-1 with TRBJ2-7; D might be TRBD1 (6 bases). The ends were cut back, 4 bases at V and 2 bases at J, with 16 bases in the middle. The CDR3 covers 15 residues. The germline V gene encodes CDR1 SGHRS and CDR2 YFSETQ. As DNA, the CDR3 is TGCGCCAGCAGCAAACAGGGCAGGGCAACCTACGAGCAGTACTTC. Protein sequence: CASSKQGRATYEQYF.

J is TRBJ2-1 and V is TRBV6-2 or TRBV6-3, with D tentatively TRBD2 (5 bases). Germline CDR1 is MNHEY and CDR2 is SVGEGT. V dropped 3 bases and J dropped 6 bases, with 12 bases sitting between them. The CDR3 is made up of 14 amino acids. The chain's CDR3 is CASSYNGLLNEQFF. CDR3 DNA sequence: TGTGCCAGCAGTTATAATGGACTGCTCAATGAGCAGTTCTTC.

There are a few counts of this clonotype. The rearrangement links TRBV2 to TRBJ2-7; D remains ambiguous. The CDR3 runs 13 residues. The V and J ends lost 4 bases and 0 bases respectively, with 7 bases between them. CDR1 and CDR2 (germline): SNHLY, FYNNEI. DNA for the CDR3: TGTGCCAGCAGTGGCGACCCCTCCTACGAGCAGTACTTC. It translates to CASSGDPSYEQYF.

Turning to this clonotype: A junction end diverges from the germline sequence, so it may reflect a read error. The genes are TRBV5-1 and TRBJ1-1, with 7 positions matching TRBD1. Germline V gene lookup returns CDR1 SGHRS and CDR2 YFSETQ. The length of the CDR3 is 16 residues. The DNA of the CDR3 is TGCGCCAGCAGCCATGATCTACAGGGGCCGAACACTGAAGTTTTCTTT. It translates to CASSHDLQGPNTEVFF.

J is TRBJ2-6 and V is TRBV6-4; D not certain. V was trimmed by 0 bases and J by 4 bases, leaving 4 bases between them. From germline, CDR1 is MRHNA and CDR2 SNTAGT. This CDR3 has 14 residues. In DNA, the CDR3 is TGTGCCAGCAGTGACTCAACAGGGGCCAACGTCCTGACTTTC. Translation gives CASSDSTGANVLTF.

The CDR3 sequence: CAISMALQADEQFF. CDR3 coding DNA: TGTGCCATCAGTATGGCATTACAAGCGGATGAGCAGTTCTTC. The chain joins TRBV10-3 to TRBJ2-1; TRBD2 is a possible D gene (5 bases). The V end was cut by 5 bases, the J end by 8 bases, with 16 bases between. Germline CDR1 is ENHRY and CDR2 is SYGVKD. The CDR3 has 14 residues.

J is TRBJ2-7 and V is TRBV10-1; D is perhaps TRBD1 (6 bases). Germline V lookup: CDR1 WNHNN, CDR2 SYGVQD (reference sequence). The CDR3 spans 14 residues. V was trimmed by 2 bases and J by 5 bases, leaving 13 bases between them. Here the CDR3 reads CASSETGLIDEQYF. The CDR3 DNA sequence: TGCGCCAGCAGTGAGACAGGGTTGATCGACGAGCAGTACTTC.

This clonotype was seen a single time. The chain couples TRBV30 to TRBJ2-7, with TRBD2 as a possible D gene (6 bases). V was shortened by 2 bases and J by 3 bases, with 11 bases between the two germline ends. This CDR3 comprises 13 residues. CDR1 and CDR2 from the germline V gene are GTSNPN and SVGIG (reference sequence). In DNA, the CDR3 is TGTGCCTGGAGTAATCACGGGGGCTACGAGCAGTACTTC. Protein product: CAWSNHGGYEQYF. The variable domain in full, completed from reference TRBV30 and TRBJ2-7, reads SQTIHQWPATLVQPVGSPLSLECTVEGTSNPNLYWYRQAAGRGLQLLFYSVGIGQISSEVPQNLSASRPQDRQFILSSKKLLLSDSGFYLCAWSNHGGYEQYFGPGTRLTVT.

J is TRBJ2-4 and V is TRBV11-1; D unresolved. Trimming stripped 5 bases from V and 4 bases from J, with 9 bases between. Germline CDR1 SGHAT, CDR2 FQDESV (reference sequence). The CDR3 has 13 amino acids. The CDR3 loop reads CASSPPAKNIQYF. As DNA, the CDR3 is TGTGCCAGCAGCCCCCCTGCAAAAAACATTCAGTACTTC. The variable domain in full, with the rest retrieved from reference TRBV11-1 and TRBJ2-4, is EAEVAQSPRYKITEKSQAVAFWCDPISGHATLYWYRQILGQGPELLVQFQDESVVDDSQLPKDRFSAERLKGVDSTLKIQPAELGDSAMYLCASSPPAKNIQYFGAGTRLSVL.

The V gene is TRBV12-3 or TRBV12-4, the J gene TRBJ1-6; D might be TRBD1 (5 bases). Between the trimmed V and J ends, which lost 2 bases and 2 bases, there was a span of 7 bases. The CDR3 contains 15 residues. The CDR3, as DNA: TGTGCCAGCAGTTTAAGACAGACCTATAATTCACCCCTCCACTTT. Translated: CASSLRQTYNSPLHF.

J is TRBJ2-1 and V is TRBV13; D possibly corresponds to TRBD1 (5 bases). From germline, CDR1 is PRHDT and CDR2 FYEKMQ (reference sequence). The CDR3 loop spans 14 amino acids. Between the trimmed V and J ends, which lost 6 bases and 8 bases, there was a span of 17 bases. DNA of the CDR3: TGTGCCAGCAGACCCGGACAACCCTGGGATGAGCAGTTCTTC. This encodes CASRPGQPWDEQFF.

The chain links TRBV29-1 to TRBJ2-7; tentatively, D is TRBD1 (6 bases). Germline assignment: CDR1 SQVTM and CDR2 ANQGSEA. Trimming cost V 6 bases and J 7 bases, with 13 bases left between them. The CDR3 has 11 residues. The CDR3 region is CSVRTVKEQYF. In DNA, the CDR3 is TGCAGCGTGCGGACAGTTAAGGAGCAGTACTTC.

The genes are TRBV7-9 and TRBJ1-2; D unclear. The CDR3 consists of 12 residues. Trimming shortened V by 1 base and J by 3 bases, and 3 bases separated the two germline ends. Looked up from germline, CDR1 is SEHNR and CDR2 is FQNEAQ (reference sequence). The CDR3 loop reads CASSLVDYGYTF. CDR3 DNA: TGTGCCAGCAGCTTAGTAGACTATGGCTACACCTTC.

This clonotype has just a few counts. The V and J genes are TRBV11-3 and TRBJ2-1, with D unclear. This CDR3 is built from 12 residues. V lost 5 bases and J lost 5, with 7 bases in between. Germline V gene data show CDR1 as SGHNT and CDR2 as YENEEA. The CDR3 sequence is CASSQPDNEQFF. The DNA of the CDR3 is TGTGCCAGCAGCCAGCCGGACAATGAGCAGTTCTTC.

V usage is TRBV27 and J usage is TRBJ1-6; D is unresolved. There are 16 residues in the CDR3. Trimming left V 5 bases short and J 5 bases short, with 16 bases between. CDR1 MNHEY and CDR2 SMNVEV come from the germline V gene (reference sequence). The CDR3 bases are TGTGCCAGCAGTACCTTCCCGTGGGTCGATAATTCACCCCTCCACTTT. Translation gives CASSTFPWVDNSPLHF.

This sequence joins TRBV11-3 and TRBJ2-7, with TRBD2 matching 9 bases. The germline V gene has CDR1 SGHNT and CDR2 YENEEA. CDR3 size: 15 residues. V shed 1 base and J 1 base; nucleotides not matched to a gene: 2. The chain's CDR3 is CASSLGLAVSYEQYF. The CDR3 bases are TGTGCCAGCAGCTTAGGACTAGCGGTATCCTACGAGCAGTACTTC.

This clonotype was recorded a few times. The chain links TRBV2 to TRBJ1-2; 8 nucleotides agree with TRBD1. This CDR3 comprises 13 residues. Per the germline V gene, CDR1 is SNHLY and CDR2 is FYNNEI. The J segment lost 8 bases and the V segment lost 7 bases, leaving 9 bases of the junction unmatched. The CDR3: CASTGQGSGGYTF. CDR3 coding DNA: TGTGCCAGCACCGGACAGGGATCCGGCGGCTACACCTTC.

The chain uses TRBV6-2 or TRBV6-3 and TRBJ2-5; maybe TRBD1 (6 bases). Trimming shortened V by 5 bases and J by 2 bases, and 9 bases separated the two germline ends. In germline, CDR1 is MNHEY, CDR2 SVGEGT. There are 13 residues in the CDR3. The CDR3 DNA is TGTGCCAGCAGTACCGACAGGCAAGAGACCCAGTACTTC. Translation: CASSTDRQETQYF.

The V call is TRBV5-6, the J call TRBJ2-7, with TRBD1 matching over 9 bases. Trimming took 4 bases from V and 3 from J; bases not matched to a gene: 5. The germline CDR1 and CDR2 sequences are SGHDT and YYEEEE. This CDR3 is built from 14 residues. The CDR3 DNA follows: TGTGCCAGCAGCAAATGGACAGGGGACTACGAGCAGTACTTC. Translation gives CASSKWTGDYEQYF.

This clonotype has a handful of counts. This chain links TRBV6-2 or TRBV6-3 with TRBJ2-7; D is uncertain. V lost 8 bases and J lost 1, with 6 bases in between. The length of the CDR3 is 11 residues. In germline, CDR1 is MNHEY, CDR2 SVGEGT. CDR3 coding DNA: TGTGCCAGCCAAAGGTCCTACGAGCAGTACTTC. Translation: CASQRSYEQYF.

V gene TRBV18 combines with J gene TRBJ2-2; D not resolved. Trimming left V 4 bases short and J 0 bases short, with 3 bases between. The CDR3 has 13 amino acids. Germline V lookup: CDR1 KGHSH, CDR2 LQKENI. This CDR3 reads CASSQANTGELFF. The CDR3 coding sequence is TGTGCCAGCTCACAGGCGAACACCGGGGAGCTGTTTTTT.

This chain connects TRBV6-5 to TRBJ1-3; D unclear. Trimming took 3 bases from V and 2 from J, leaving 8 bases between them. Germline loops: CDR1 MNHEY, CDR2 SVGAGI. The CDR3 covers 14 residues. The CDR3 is CASSYARAGNTIYF. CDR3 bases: TGTGCCAGCAGTTATGCTAGGGCTGGAAACACCATATATTTT.

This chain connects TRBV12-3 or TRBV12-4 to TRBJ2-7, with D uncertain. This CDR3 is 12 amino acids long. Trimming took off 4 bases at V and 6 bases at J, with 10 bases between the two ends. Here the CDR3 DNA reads TGTGCCAGCAGTTGGTCCGGTGGCGAGCAGTACTTC. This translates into CASSWSGGEQYF.

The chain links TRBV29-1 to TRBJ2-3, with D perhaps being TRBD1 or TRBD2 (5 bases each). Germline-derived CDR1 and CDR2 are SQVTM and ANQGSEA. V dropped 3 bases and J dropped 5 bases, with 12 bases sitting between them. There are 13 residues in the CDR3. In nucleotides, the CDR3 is TGCAGCGTTGAGGGTGGGGGTGGAGATACGCAGTATTTT. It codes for CSVEGGGGDTQYF.

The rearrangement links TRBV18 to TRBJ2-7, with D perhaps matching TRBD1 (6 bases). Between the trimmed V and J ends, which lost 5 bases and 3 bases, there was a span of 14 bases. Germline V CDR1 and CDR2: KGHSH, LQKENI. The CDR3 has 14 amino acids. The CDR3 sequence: CASSGGQIYYEQYF. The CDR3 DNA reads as TGTGCCAGCTCAGGTGGACAGATATACTACGAGCAGTACTTC.

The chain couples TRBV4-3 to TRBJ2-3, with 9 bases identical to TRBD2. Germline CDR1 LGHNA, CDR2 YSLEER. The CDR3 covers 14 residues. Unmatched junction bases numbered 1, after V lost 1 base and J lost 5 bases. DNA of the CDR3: TGCGCCAGCAGCCAAGGACTAGCGGTAGATACGCAGTATTTT. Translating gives CASSQGLAVDTQYF.